This is a list of T cell receptor beta chains from one sample in a study of blood T cell repertoires in COVID-19. Profiling relied on immunoSEQ multiplex PCR, and the TCRdb table lists in-frame clones only, not all of them. The table has under 95,000 clones, about nine tenths seen once. Sequenced: peripheral blood. All receptors come from a human donor in a cohort sampled during active COVID-19. The CDR3 runs from the conserved cysteine through the conserved F or W. A D gene is named only where the DNA matches it firmly. Clone sizes are given selectively: once, few, many, or a class where the clone is expanded.

TRBJ1-1,TRBV6-5,.,.,TGTGCCAGCAGGGAGGAGCAGGACAGAGAAAATGAAGCTTTCTTT,CASREEQDRENEAFF
TRBJ2-1,TRBV15,TRBD2,.,TGTGCCACCAGCAGTCTAGCGGGAGGCCGCCTTTACAATGAGCAGTTCTTC,CATSSLAGGRLYNEQFF
TRBJ1-1,TRBV6-5,TRBD1,.,TGTGCCAGCAGTAGGGGGGGACAGGGGGAAACTGAAGCTTTCTTT,CASSRGGQGETEAFF
TRBJ2-2,TRBV11-2,TRBD1,.,TGTGCCAGCAGCCCAGACGGACAGGGGGCGCCCGGGGAGCTGTTTTTT,CASSPDGQGAPGELFF
TRBJ2-3,TRBV9,TRBD2,once,TGTGCCAGCAGCGTAGCGTTTAGCGGGGGCACAGATACGCAGTATTTT,CASSVAFSGGTDTQYF
TRBJ2-1,TRBV4-3,TRBD2,.,TGCGCCAGCAGCCAAGTACAAGCGGGGGTCAATGAGCAGTTCTTC,CASSQVQAGVNEQFF
TRBJ2-1,TRBV14,TRBD2,once,TGTGCCAGCAGCCAAATAGCGGGAGGGGCGAATGAGCAGTTCTTC,CASSQIAGGANEQFF
TRBJ2-5,TRBV7-2,TRBD2,.,TGTGCCAGCAGCCCCTTTTCGGGGGGGGAAGAGACCCAGTACTTC,CASSPFSGGEETQYF
TRBJ1-5,TRBV6-2/TRBV6-3,.,few,TGTGCCAGCAGTTACTCTGAGGGCGCATGGTTCCAGCCCCAGCATTTT,CASSYSEGAWFQPQHF
TRBJ1-6,TRBV5-8,.,.,TGTGCCAGCAGCCCCGACCGACTGTATTCACCCCTCCACTTT,CASSPDRLYSPLHF
TRBJ1-6,TRBV12-3/TRBV12-4,.,.,TGTGCCAGCAGTTCCAGGGGAAATTCACCCCTCCACTTT,CASSSRGNSPLHF
TRBJ1-1,TRBV19,TRBD1,.,TGTGCCAGTAGGAGGGACAGGGACACTGAAGCTTTCTTT,CASRRDRDTEAFF
TRBJ2-3,TRBV27,TRBD2,.,TGTGCCAGCAGTTTTAACGCACTAGCGGACACTAGCACAGATACGCAGTATTTT,CASSFNALADTSTDTQYF
TRBJ1-5,TRBV7-2,.,.,TGTGCCAGCAGCCCCCAACAGCATGGTAATCAGCCCCAGCATTTT,CASSPQQHGNQPQHF
TRBJ2-3,TRBV25-1,TRBD2,.,TGTGCCAGCATACCCGGACTAGCGGACACAGATACGCAGTATTTT,CASIPGLADTDTQYF
TRBJ2-4,TRBV7-9,.,.,TGTGCCAGCAGCCCCCCATTTCGCAGTCTAGCCAAAAACATTCAGTACTTC,CASSPPFRSLAKNIQYF
TRBJ2-6,TRBV10-3,.,once,TGTGCCATCAGTGCCACAACCTCTGGGGCCAACGTCCTGACTTTC,CAISATTSGANVLTF
TRBJ2-5,TRBV15,TRBD2,.,TGTGCCACCAGCAGAGTCGCAGCGGGAGGTCAAGAGACCCAGTACTTC,CATSRVAAGGQETQYF
TRBJ1-6,TRBV25-1,.,.,TGTGCCAGCAGTGCCGCCGGGACAACCTTTTCACCCCTCCACTTT,CASSAAGTTFSPLHF
TRBJ2-7,TRBV5-4,TRBD2,.,TGTGCCAGCAGCACCGCGGGGGGCTTACCTTTCCGGCAGTACTTC,CASSTAGGLPFRQYF
TRBJ2-5,TRBV28,.,.,TGTGCCAGCGTAGCCGACAGCCAAGAGACCCAGTACTTC,CASVADSQETQYF
TRBJ2-1,TRBV3-1/TRBV3-2,.,.,TGTGCCAGCAGCCAAAGGAGGAGCGATGAGCAGTTCTTC,CASSQRRSDEQFF
TRBJ1-4,TRBV19,TRBD1,.,TGTGCCAGTAGCCCCGGGACAGCAACTAATGAAAAACTGTTTTTT,CASSPGTATNEKLFF
TRBJ1-4,TRBV29-1,.,.,TGCAGCGCCTCCCCAGATATCAATGAAAAACTGTTTTTT,CSASPDINEKLFF
TRBJ1-5,TRBV10-1,.,few,TGCGCCAGCAGTGAGTCAGCTCAGCCCCAGCATTTT,CASSESAQPQHF
TRBJ2-7,TRBV24-1,.,.,TGTGCCACCAGTGATCTCCAGGGCGAGCAGTACTTC,CATSDLQGEQYF
TRBJ2-3,TRBV5-1,.,.,TGCGCCAGCAGCTTGGCGACTAGCACAGATACGCAGTATTTT,CASSLATSTDTQYF
TRBJ2-7,TRBV3-1/TRBV3-2,TRBD2,.,TGTGCCAGCAGCCAAGATTTGAGCGGGAGCTCCTACGAGCAGTACTTC,CASSQDLSGSSYEQYF
TRBJ1-4,TRBV7-2,.,.,TGTGCCAGCAGCCCGGGGGGGGTTTCACCTAATGAAAAACTGTTTTTT,CASSPGGVSPNEKLFF